These T cell receptor beta chains were read from a single sample in a study of response to subunit inactivated influenza vaccine. TCRdb called the RT-PCR reads again in MiXCR, with one record for every CDR3 protein. The sample records under 550,000 distinct CDR3 sequences, roughly 7.9% being singletons. Sequenced material: PBMCs from blood, taken roughly 24 months after vaccination. These receptors were taken from a man aged 50 to 69 who received an inactivated influenza vaccine. Both conserved end residues are part of each CDR3. D genes are given only for firm matches. Rows give clone size only sometimes, using once, few, many, or a class for an expanded clone.

J gene | V gene | D gene | clone size | CDR3 protein | CDR3 DNA
TRBJ2-3 | TRBV15 | TRBD2 | . | CATSRDHLAGGPASTDTQYF | TGTGCCACCAGCAGAGATCATCTAGCGGGAGGACCAGCTAGCACAGATACGCAGTATTTT
TRBJ1-6 | TRBV5-1 | . | . | CASSEGRGGSPLHF | TGCGCCAGCAGCGAGGGCAGGGGTGGTTCACCCCTCCACTTT
TRBJ2-1 | TRBV29-1 | TRBD1 | few | CSVETGQASYNEQFF | TGCAGCGTTGAGACGGGACAGGCCTCCTACAATGAGCAGTTCTTC
TRBJ2-7 | TRBV7-4 | . | few | CASSLRLLSRFSYEQYF | TGTGCCAGCAGCTTACGGTTGTTGTCGAGGTTCTCCTACGAGCAGTACTTC
TRBJ2-5 | TRBV20-1 | TRBD1 | few | CSAPDPTGIETQYF | TGCAGTGCTCCCGACCCGACAGGGATAGAGACCCAGTACTTC
TRBJ1-3 | TRBV14 | . | many | CASSQTRKSSGNTIYF | TGTGCCAGCAGCCAAACACGGAAGAGCTCTGGAAACACCATATATTTT
TRBJ2-7 | TRBV7-9 | TRBD2 | few | CASSPGLAVAYEQYF | TGTGCCAGCAGCCCCGGACTAGCGGTAGCATACGAGCAGTACTTC
TRBJ2-7 | TRBV7-2 | . | . | CASSNQGLTVSYEQYF | TGTGCCAGCAGCAACCAGGGACTGACTGTCTCCTACGAGCAGTACTTC
TRBJ2-7 | TRBV20-1 | . | few | CSARQAGLTTYEQYF | TGCAGTGCTAGGCAAGCGGGCTTAACGACCTACGAGCAGTACTTC
TRBJ1-4 | TRBV10-2 | . | many | CASREVGEKLFF | TGCGCCAGCAGGGAGGTTGGCGAAAAACTGTTTTTT
TRBJ2-2 | TRBV28 | . | few | CASSLNQMGRVNTGELFF | TGTGCCAGCAGTTTGAATCAGATGGGACGGGTGAACACCGGGGAGCTGTTTTTT
TRBJ2-7 | TRBV7-9 | . | . | CASSLGGEVVHEQYF | TGTGCCAGCAGCTTAGGAGGGGAAGTGGTCCACGAGCAGTACTTC
TRBJ2-7 | TRBV10-3 | . | few | CAIGQGSYEQYF | TGTGCCATCGGGCAGGGGTCCTACGAGCAGTACTTC
TRBJ2-5 | TRBV6-1 | . | . | CASRLGPIKGTQYF | TGTGCCAGCAGGTTGGGACCTATTAAGGGTACCCAGTACTTC
TRBJ1-1 | TRBV20-1 | TRBD1 | . | CSARRRDRVTEAFF | TGCAGTGCTAGACGCCGGGACAGGGTCACTGAAGCTTTCTTT
TRBJ2-3 | TRBV20-1 | TRBD2 | many | CSASRLALDTDTQYF | TGCAGTGCCAGCCGACTAGCGCTAGACACAGATACGCAGTATTTT
TRBJ1-6 | TRBV28 | . | few | CASLRGTSNSPLHF | TGTGCCAGCCTACGAGGGACAAGTAATTCACCCCTCCACTTT
TRBJ1-5 | TRBV19 | . | . | CASSRKSNQPQHF | TGTGCCAGTAGTAGAAAGAGCAATCAGCCCCAGCATTTT
TRBJ2-3 | TRBV9 | . | many | CASSARTLSPTDTQYF | TGTGCCAGCAGCGCGAGGACCCTTTCGCCCACAGATACGCAGTATTTT
TRBJ2-2 | TRBV6-1 | TRBD1 | many | CASNGQGNTGELFF | TGTGCCAGCAATGGACAGGGTAACACCGGGGAGCTGTTTTTT
TRBJ1-2 | TRBV10-3 | TRBD1 | few | CAISEKTGSYGYTF | TGTGCCATCAGTGAGAAGACAGGGAGCTATGGCTACACCTTC
TRBJ2-3 | TRBV5-1 | . | many | CASSLSQDTQYF | TGCGCCAGCAGCTTGAGTCAGGATACGCAGTATTTT
TRBJ2-5 | TRBV28 | TRBD1 | . | CASSLLAGGIGETQYF | TGTGCCAGCAGTTTACTGGCAGGGGGTATTGGTGAGACCCAGTACTTC
TRBJ1-5 | TRBV6-5 | . | . | CASSYSSPISGQPQHF | TGTGCCAGCAGTTACTCCTCCCCAATCAGCGGTCAGCCCCAGCATTTT
TRBJ2-1 | TRBV20-1 | . | many | CSARESGGRLDEQFF | TGCAGTGCTAGAGAGTCTGGGGGGAGACTTGATGAGCAGTTCTTC
TRBJ1-2 | TRBV5-1 | . | few | CASSPGHELFYGYTF | TGCGCCAGCAGCCCCGGACATGAATTGTTCTATGGCTACACCTTC